A selection of T cell receptor beta chains follows, all from one sample in a study of blood T cell repertoires in COVID-19. Some clones are missing from TCRdb's copy, which holds only in-frame ones; the method was immunoSEQ multiplex PCR. The data hold 250,000 to 350,000 clones, with about 88% observed a single time. The sample consisted of peripheral blood. These receptors all stem from a woman aged 55-75 years with acute or convalescent COVID-19. Both conserved end residues are part of each CDR3. The D gene is left open where the match is weak. The size entry is marked missing in some rows and otherwise reads once, few, many or a size class.

CDR3nt: TGTGCCAGCAGTCCCCGACGGGGACTATCTTACAATGAGCAGTTCTTC
CDR3aa: CASSPRRGLSYNEQFF
abundance: NA
v_gene: TRBV6-2/TRBV6-3
j_gene: TRBJ2-1
d_gene: TRBD2

CDR3nt: TGTGCCAGCAGCTCTCGGACAGGGGGTTCCTACGAGCAGTACTTC
CDR3aa: CASSSRTGGSYEQYF
abundance: NA
v_gene: TRBV7-2
j_gene: TRBJ2-7
d_gene: TRBD1

CDR3nt: TGTGCCAGCAGCGTAGGGGACAGGAGCTCCTACGAGCAGTACTTC
CDR3aa: CASSVGDRSSYEQYF
abundance: NA
v_gene: TRBV9
j_gene: TRBJ2-7
d_gene: TRBD1

CDR3nt: TGTGCCAGCAGTTCTAGGGGTTTTGGATCACCCCTCCACTTT
CDR3aa: CASSSRGFGSPLHF
abundance: once
v_gene: TRBV27
j_gene: TRBJ1-6
d_gene: NA

CDR3nt: TGTGCCAGCAGGGGACAGGCTGAAGCTTTCTTT
CDR3aa: CASRGQAEAFF
abundance: NA
v_gene: TRBV25-1
j_gene: TRBJ1-1
d_gene: TRBD1

CDR3nt: TGTGCCAGCAGTGCCGGGAGCGGGCAGCCCCAGCATTTT
CDR3aa: CASSAGSGQPQHF
abundance: NA
v_gene: TRBV12-3/TRBV12-4
j_gene: TRBJ1-5
d_gene: NA

CDR3nt: TGTGCCAGCAGCTTAGTTGCGGGCTCAGCCTCTGGAAACACCATATATTTT
CDR3aa: CASSLVAGSASGNTIYF
abundance: NA
v_gene: TRBV7-6
j_gene: TRBJ1-3
d_gene: NA

CDR3nt: TGTGCCAGCAGCCTTCAACTAGCGGCGGCGGATACGCAGTATTTT
CDR3aa: CASSLQLAAADTQYF
abundance: NA
v_gene: TRBV11-1
j_gene: TRBJ2-3
d_gene: TRBD2

CDR3nt: TGTGCCATCAGGAGTGGTATGACTAGCGGGAGCACAGATACGCAGTATTTT
CDR3aa: CAIRSGMTSGSTDTQYF
abundance: NA
v_gene: TRBV10-3
j_gene: TRBJ2-3
d_gene: TRBD2

CDR3nt: TGTGCCAGCAGCCCAAACTTGGCCGGGGCCCAGTACTTC
CDR3aa: CASSPNLAGAQYF
abundance: once
v_gene: TRBV7-9
j_gene: TRBJ2-5
d_gene: NA

CDR3nt: TGTGCCAGCAGCCAACTACAGGGGCGTGACACTGAAGCTTTCTTT
CDR3aa: CASSQLQGRDTEAFF
abundance: NA
v_gene: TRBV14
j_gene: TRBJ1-1
d_gene: TRBD1

CDR3nt: TGTGCCAGCAGACCGACCGGCGGGGTCACTAATGAAAAACTGTTTTTT
CDR3aa: CASRPTGGVTNEKLFF
abundance: NA
v_gene: TRBV27
j_gene: TRBJ1-4
d_gene: NA

CDR3nt: TGCGCCAGCAGGTTAGTAGGGGGCAACGAGCAGTTCTTC
CDR3aa: CASRLVGGNEQFF
abundance: NA
v_gene: TRBV5-1
j_gene: TRBJ2-1
d_gene: TRBD1

CDR3nt: TGTGCCAGCAGCGAGGGGGTTGCGGAGCAGTTCTTC
CDR3aa: CASSEGVAEQFF
abundance: NA
v_gene: TRBV9
j_gene: TRBJ2-1
d_gene: NA

CDR3nt: TGTGCCACCAGTGATTTAGGGGCCTGGGGGGGCCCCGGGGAGCTGTTTTTT
CDR3aa: CATSDLGAWGGPGELFF
abundance: NA
v_gene: TRBV24-1
j_gene: TRBJ2-2
d_gene: NA

CDR3nt: TGTGCCAGCCGGGACACGAATCAGCCCCAGCATTTT
CDR3aa: CASRDTNQPQHF
abundance: NA
v_gene: TRBV28
j_gene: TRBJ1-5
d_gene: NA

CDR3nt: TGTGCCAGCATACAGGCCTCGGAGCAGTTCTTC
CDR3aa: CASIQASEQFF
abundance: NA
v_gene: TRBV27
j_gene: TRBJ2-1
d_gene: NA

CDR3nt: TGTGCCAGCAGCTGGACAGACTACGAGCAGTACTTC
CDR3aa: CASSWTDYEQYF
abundance: NA
v_gene: TRBV5-6
j_gene: TRBJ2-7
d_gene: NA

CDR3nt: TGTGCCAGCAGCTTAGGGTCCCTAGCGGCCCACGAGCAGTACTTC
CDR3aa: CASSLGSLAAHEQYF
abundance: NA
v_gene: TRBV7-2
j_gene: TRBJ2-7
d_gene: TRBD2

CDR3nt: TGTGCCAGCAGCCGGCGACACGGGAGGGGGCAGGAGACCCAGTACTTC
CDR3aa: CASSRRHGRGQETQYF
abundance: NA
v_gene: TRBV7-2
j_gene: TRBJ2-5
d_gene: NA

CDR3nt: TGTGCCAGCAGCTTAAAAGGTGTCCCCGCGGGAGCTAGGAACACCGGGGAGCTGTTTTTT
CDR3aa: CASSLKGVPAGARNTGELFF
abundance: NA
v_gene: TRBV7-3
j_gene: TRBJ2-2
d_gene: TRBD2

CDR3nt: TGTGCCAGCAGCCGTCTGCAGACAACTAATGAAAAACTGTTTTTT
CDR3aa: CASSRLQTTNEKLFF
abundance: NA
v_gene: TRBV7-2
j_gene: TRBJ1-4
d_gene: NA

CDR3nt: TGTGCCAGCAGCTTGGGCGCCGATAATTCACCCCTCCACTTT
CDR3aa: CASSLGADNSPLHF
abundance: few
v_gene: TRBV5-4
j_gene: TRBJ1-6
d_gene: NA

CDR3nt: TGTGCCAGCAGGGACAGGTATGGCTACACCTTC
CDR3aa: CASRDRYGYTF
abundance: NA
v_gene: TRBV6-5
j_gene: TRBJ1-2
d_gene: TRBD1

CDR3nt: TGTGCCAGCAGTACAGGGGATGAGCAGTTCTTC
CDR3aa: CASSTGDEQFF
abundance: NA
v_gene: TRBV9
j_gene: TRBJ2-1
d_gene: TRBD1

CDR3nt: TGCGCCAGCAGCTTACTAGCGGGGGGGCCCGAGACCCAGTACTTC
CDR3aa: CASSLLAGGPETQYF
abundance: NA
v_gene: TRBV5-1
j_gene: TRBJ2-5
d_gene: TRBD2

CDR3nt: TGTGCCAGCAGTCAGGACTATGGCTACACCTTC
CDR3aa: CASSQDYGYTF
abundance: NA
v_gene: TRBV12-3/TRBV12-4
j_gene: TRBJ1-2
d_gene: NA

CDR3nt: TGTGCCAGCAGCGGATCCCCCCACCGGGACTCTAACACCGGGGAGCTGTTTTTT
CDR3aa: CASSGSPHRDSNTGELFF
abundance: NA
v_gene: TRBV5-6
j_gene: TRBJ2-2
d_gene: NA

CDR3nt: TGTGCCAGCAGCATCACGACACTAGCGGGAGGGCCGAGCAATGAGCAGTTCTTC
CDR3aa: CASSITTLAGGPSNEQFF
abundance: NA
v_gene: TRBV5-6
j_gene: TRBJ2-1
d_gene: TRBD2

CDR3nt: TGTGCCAGCAGTTACTCATCGGGGGGCCTTCGGGATGAGCAGTTCTTC
CDR3aa: CASSYSSGGLRDEQFF
abundance: NA
v_gene: TRBV6-6
j_gene: TRBJ2-1
d_gene: NA

CDR3nt: TGTGCCAGCTCACCGGGACAAAGGGCCGAGAACACTGAAGCTTTCTTT
CDR3aa: CASSPGQRAENTEAFF
abundance: NA
v_gene: TRBV18
j_gene: TRBJ1-1
d_gene: NA

CDR3nt: TGTGCCAGTAGTTATCCCCGGGACACGGGGAACACTGAAGCTTTCTTT
CDR3aa: CASSYPRDTGNTEAFF
abundance: NA
v_gene: TRBV19
j_gene: TRBJ1-1
d_gene: NA

CDR3nt: TGTGCCAGCAGTAACTACAGGGGGCGTCTAGGCGAGCAGTACTTC
CDR3aa: CASSNYRGRLGEQYF
abundance: NA
v_gene: TRBV6-1
j_gene: TRBJ2-7
d_gene: TRBD1

CDR3nt: TGTGCCAGCAGCGTAGCGCTGGGAGGGAGTGGGTCCGGGGAGCTGTTTTTT
CDR3aa: CASSVALGGSGSGELFF
abundance: NA
v_gene: TRBV9
j_gene: TRBJ2-2
d_gene: TRBD2

CDR3nt: TGCGCCAGCAGCCAACCCAGCGGGCGGAACTCCTACGAGCAGTACTTC
CDR3aa: CASSQPSGRNSYEQYF
abundance: NA
v_gene: TRBV4-1
j_gene: TRBJ2-7
d_gene: NA

CDR3nt: TGTGCCAGCAGCTTAGCTGCCGGGGGGGCCCAAGAGACCCAGTACTTC
CDR3aa: CASSLAAGGAQETQYF
abundance: NA
v_gene: TRBV7-9
j_gene: TRBJ2-5
d_gene: TRBD2

CDR3nt: TGTGCCAGCAGCCTGACTCGAGGGGGAACCTATGGCTACACCTTC
CDR3aa: CASSLTRGGTYGYTF
abundance: NA
v_gene: TRBV27
j_gene: TRBJ1-2
d_gene: NA

CDR3nt: TGTGCCAGCAGTCTTTGGGACAGGAACTACGAGCAGTACTTC
CDR3aa: CASSLWDRNYEQYF
abundance: NA
v_gene: TRBV28
j_gene: TRBJ2-7
d_gene: TRBD1

CDR3nt: TGTGCCACAGCGAGGCATACGCAGTATTTT
CDR3aa: CATARHTQYF
abundance: NA
v_gene: TRBV28
j_gene: TRBJ2-3
d_gene: NA

CDR3nt: TGTGCCAGCAGTTACGGGACAGGGGCCCTCGAGCAGTACTTC
CDR3aa: CASSYGTGALEQYF
abundance: few
v_gene: TRBV6-5
j_gene: TRBJ2-7
d_gene: TRBD1